These 13 T cell receptor beta chains came from one sample sequenced in a study of regulatory T cells in long-lasting Graves disease. Sample time point: persistent/refractory GD, antithyroid drugs over 5 years with positive TRAb. PBMC-derived RNA was used for the TCR library. Construction of TCR beta libraries relied on iRepertoire HTBI primers and on Arm-PCR targeting CDR3 regions. From the multiplex PCR reads, TCRdb called clonotypes with MiXCR, one entry per CDR3 protein. The sample lists roughly 500,000 distinct CDR3 sequences, roughly 20% seen once, with less than 9% in the top ten. Specimen: peripheral blood mononuclear cells (PBMCs), collected when the disease was refractory, from a patient treated with antithyroid drugs. The receptors stem from a female donor with Graves disease.

This clonotype has a count of ten or more. The J gene is TRBJ1-1, the V gene TRBV6-1, with unresolved D. CDR3 length equals 15 residues. CDR1 is MNHNS and CDR2 is SASEGT in the germline V gene. The V and J ends lost 6 bases and 3 bases respectively, with 17 bases between them. Here the CDR3 reads CASRFFPNGHTEAFF. CDR3 sequence (DNA): TGTGCCAGCAGATTTTTCCCTAACGGCCACACTGAAGCTTTCTTT.

Only a few counts were recorded for this clonotype. The chain has TRBV4-1 and TRBJ1-1; D gene unclear. The CDR3 is 14 residues long. Germline CDR1 MGHRA, CDR2 YSYEKL. The V gene lost 0 bases and the J gene lost 5 bases, with 10 bases spanning the gap. As DNA, the CDR3 is TGCGCCAGCAGCCAAGATCCGGGTGTTACTGAAGCTTTCTTT. Translated: CASSQDPGVTEAFF.

This clonotype was counted ten times or more. J is TRBJ2-5 and V is TRBV27; 8 bases line up with TRBD1. The V and J ends lost 5 bases and 4 bases, in that order; junction bases with no gene match: 6. There are 14 residues in the CDR3. CDR1 and CDR2 from the germline V gene are MNHEY and SMNVEV (reference sequence). The CDR3 DNA is TGTGCCAGCAGTAGATGGACAGGGCTAGAGACCCAGTACTTC. It codes for CASSRWTGLETQYF.

As for this clonotype: This sequence is one base from a far larger clone and is likely a read error. This CDR3 is missing its conserved last phenylalanine or tryptophan, likely due to a read error. V gene TRBV6-2 or TRBV6-3 combines with J gene TRBJ1-1; tentatively, D is TRBD1 (5 bases). Looked up from germline, CDR1 is MNHEY and CDR2 is SVGEGT. There are 14 residues in the CDR3. V lost 6 bases and J 1 base, leaving 12 bases between the germline ends. The chain's CDR3 is CASRSGLQNTEAFL. In nucleotides, the CDR3 is TGTGCCAGCAGATCGGGACTTCAGAACACTGAAGCTTTCCTT.

V gene TRBV30 combines with J gene TRBJ1-5, with 8 positions matching TRBD1. Germline values: CDR1 GTSNPN, CDR2 SVGIG (reference sequence). There are 16 residues in the CDR3. V lost 1 base, J lost 0 bases, and 5 bases stayed unmatched. The CDR3 nucleotides are TGTGCCTGGAGTGCCACGGGACAGGTTAGCAATCAGCCCCAGCATTTT. This gives the protein CAWSATGQVSNQPQHF.

This clonotype came up many times. The chain is built from TRBV28 and TRBJ2-7; D might be TRBD2 (5 bases). In germline, CDR1 is MDHEN, CDR2 SYDVKM. This CDR3 has 14 residues. V was trimmed by 6 bases and J by 6 bases, leaving 18 bases between them. As DNA, the CDR3 is TGTGCCAGCAGCTTCCCAGGACTCTCGGGCGAGCAGTACTTC. This encodes CASSFPGLSGEQYF.

This clonotype was seen more than once but under ten times. This chain uses TRBV27 with TRBJ2-7; D tentatively fits TRBD1 or TRBD2 (5 bases each). Trimming took off 5 bases at V and 6 bases at J, with 14 bases between the two ends. The germline V gene has CDR1 MNHEY and CDR2 SMNVEV (reference sequence). This CDR3 has 13 residues. The CDR3 here is CASSLWDVSEQYF. The CDR3 DNA reads TGTGCCAGCAGTCTCTGGGACGTCTCCGAGCAGTACTTC.

The rearrangement joins TRBV6-1 to TRBJ1-5; TRBD1 matches at 12 bases. The junction had 8 bases not matched to a gene; V was cut back by 5 bases and J by 6 bases. CDR1 is MNHNS, CDR2 SASEGT, per germline. The CDR3 has 16 residues. CDR3 sequence: CASSRQGQGAGQPQHF. CDR3 in DNA: TGTGCCAGCAGTCGACAGGGACAGGGGGCGGGTCAGCCCCAGCATTTT.

This sequence joins TRBV27 and TRBJ2-1; D not certain. Germline V lookup: CDR1 MNHEY, CDR2 SMNVEV (reference sequence). Trimming pared 3 bases from V and 2 bases from J, leaving 8 bases between. There are 14 residues in the CDR3. CDR3 sequence reads: CASSLGLTYNEQFF. The CDR3 region has the DNA TGTGCCAGCAGTTTGGGATTAACCTACAATGAGCAGTTCTTC.

There are a few counts of this clonotype. This chain connects TRBV7-9 to TRBJ1-1; no clear D. V was pared by 1 base and J by 10 bases, with 7 bases between. Germline CDR1 SEHNR, CDR2 FQNEAQ (reference sequence). The CDR3 has 11 residues. Here the CDR3 reads CASSLGVGAFF. DNA for the CDR3: TGTGCCAGCAGCTTAGGGGTTGGAGCTTTCTTT.

This clonotype has ten or more counts. The chain uses TRBV28 and TRBJ1-5; 7 nucleotides line up with TRBD1. The CDR3 spans 17 residues. Germline CDR1 is MDHEN and CDR2 is SYDVKM. The V gene end was trimmed by 6 bases and the J gene end by 0 bases; junction bases not matched to a gene: 11. The CDR3 here is CASRPRTGPNSNQPQHF. CDR3 in DNA: TGTGCCAGCAGGCCCCGGACAGGCCCCAATAGCAATCAGCCCCAGCATTTT.

This clonotype was detected ten times or more. This chain connects TRBV6-1 to TRBJ2-5; possible D gene TRBD2, 6 bases. The CDR3 extends over 16 amino acids. Trimming removed 5 bases from V and 4 bases from J, with 20 bases in between. Per germline, CDR1 MNHNS and CDR2 SASEGT. Written as DNA, the CDR3 is TGTGCCAGCAGTACCTTCGGGGCGGGGTGGGGAGAGACCCAGTACTTC. The encoded protein is CASSTFGAGWGETQYF.

This clonotype was observed a few times. The chain has TRBV3-1 and TRBJ1-1, with D possibly TRBD1 on 5 matching bases. V lost 4 bases to trimming and J lost 6 bases, with 12 bases between them. The V gene's germline CDR1 is LGHDT and CDR2 YNNKEL (reference sequence). The CDR3 is made up of 13 amino acids. The CDR3 loop is CASSRIAGSEAFF. The CDR3 DNA is TGTGCCAGCAGCCGTATAGCAGGGTCTGAAGCTTTCTTT.